The following is a T cell receptor (beta chain) sequence with its context. The data were taken from a study of technical replicates of blood from a few donors. Generated by immunoSEQ multiplex PCR, the TCRdb table keeps only in-frame clones and is missing some. In the table there are 80,000 to 100,000 clones, approximately 95% of which are singletons. This CDR3 has 15 residues. Trimming removed 3 bases from V and 2 bases from J; junction bases left unmatched: 7. The germline gives CDR1 MNHEY, CDR2 SMNVEV (reference sequence). This clonotype was sampled from a human donor in good health. The sample comprised T cells isolated from PBMCs. The J gene is TRBJ2-7, the V gene TRBV27; 7 nucleotides align to TRBD2. The CDR3 coding sequence is TGTGCCAGCAGTTTGAAGGCTAGCGGTGCCTACGAGCAGTACTTC. Protein: CASSLKASGAYEQYF.